This T cell receptor (beta chain) was recovered during a study of T cell repertoires in cytomegalovirus infection. Study as a whole: HLA-B-restricted CMV epitopes that are well studied were used alongside recently identified HLA-C-restricted ones. Carrying CMV and the relevant HLA type showed in public TCR beta signatures.

Study-wide points: The ex vivo response showed dominance by HLA-C-restricted CMV-specific TCR beta clonotypes.

This clonotype appeared a few times. Its antigen is not identified. TCRdb re-analysed the reads in MiXCR, keeping a single row per CDR3 protein. The sample gives under 200,000 distinct CDR3 sequences, about a fifth of which show up once; around a quarter is in the top ten. This sample comprised CD8+ T cells from cultured PBMCs, obtained from culture after CMV antigen stimulation. This TCR came from a human donor in good health (CMV status not recorded). Some clones in this sample may be carry-over from other donors' samples.

This CDR3 is CASSFRDSYQETQYF. In DNA form, the CDR3 reads TGTGCCAGCAGTTTTCGGGACTCCTATCAAGAGACCCAGTACTTC. The chain recombines TRBV12-3 or TRBV12-4 with TRBJ2-5, with D possibly matching TRBD2 (6 bases). V shed 3 bases and J shed 2 bases, with 13 bases lying between them. This CDR3 region has 15 residues.